This T cell receptor beta chain derives from a study of human T cells and chemical hapten exposure. This sample's time point: patch test 1, 2 weeks after DPC sensitization. Treatment indicated: therapeutic diphenylcyclopropenone sensitization with weekly scalp DPC. Overall study findings and caveats: No change in TCRs above 1 in 1000 frequency was produced by DPC sensitization.

Germline V gives CDR1 DFQATT, CDR2 SNEGSKA (reference sequence). V was cut by 0 bases and J by 15 bases, with 15 bases left in between. This CDR3 comprises 12 residues. In the original workflow: TCR counts had a median of approximately 96,000 per sample and spanned roughly 23,224 to 690,600. Using its own MiXCR run on the RACE reads, TCRdb lists one record per CDR3 protein. These V and J calls are TCRdb output, not the study's own analysis. The sample shows roughly 360,000 distinct CDR3 sequences, about 4.4% of them seen only once. At least ten counts were recorded for this clonotype. Its antigen is unknown.

This specimen was whole blood, taken in connection with sensitization to the hapten diphenylcyclopropenone (DPC). The chain has TRBV20-1 and TRBJ2-4, with D unclear. The sequence came from a woman aged 45-65 years with alopecia areata. Some clones in this sample may be carry-over from other donors' samples. This CDR3 is CSAREGPGLRYF. The CDR3 DNA reads TGCAGTGCTAGAGAGGGTCCGGGTTTAAGGTACTTC.